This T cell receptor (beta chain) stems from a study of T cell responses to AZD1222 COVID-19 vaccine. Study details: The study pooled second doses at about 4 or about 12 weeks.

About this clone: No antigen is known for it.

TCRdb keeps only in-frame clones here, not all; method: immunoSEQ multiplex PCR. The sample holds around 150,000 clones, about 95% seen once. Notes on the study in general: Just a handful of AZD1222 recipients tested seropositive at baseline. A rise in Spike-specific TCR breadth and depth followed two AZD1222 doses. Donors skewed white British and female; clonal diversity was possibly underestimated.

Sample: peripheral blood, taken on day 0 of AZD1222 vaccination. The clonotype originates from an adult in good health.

The CDR3 DNA follows: TGTGCCAGTAGTACCCGGGTCGATGAGCAGTTCTTC. Translation gives CASSTRVDEQFF. The rearrangement links TRBV19 to TRBJ2-1; D is undetermined. This CDR3 is built from 12 residues. In germline, CDR1 is LNHDA, CDR2 SQIVND (reference sequence). Trimming shortened V by 4 bases and J by 8 bases, and 9 bases separated the two germline ends.